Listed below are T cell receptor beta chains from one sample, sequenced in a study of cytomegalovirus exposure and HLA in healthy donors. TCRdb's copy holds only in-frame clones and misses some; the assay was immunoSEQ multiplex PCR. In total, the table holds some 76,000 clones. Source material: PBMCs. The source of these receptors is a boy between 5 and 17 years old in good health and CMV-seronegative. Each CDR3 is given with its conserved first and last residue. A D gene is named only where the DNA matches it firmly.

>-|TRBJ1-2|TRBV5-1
TGCGCCAGCAGCTGGCGACGGGATTATGGCTACACCTTC
CASSWRRDYGYTF
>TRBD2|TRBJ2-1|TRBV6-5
TGTGCCAGCAGGGGGGGGAGGGCCGATTACAATGAGCAGTTCTTC
CASRGGRADYNEQFF
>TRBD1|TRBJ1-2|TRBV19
TGTGCCAGTACCGGAGACCAGGTGACAGGGAACTATGGCTACACCTTC
CASTGDQVTGNYGYTF
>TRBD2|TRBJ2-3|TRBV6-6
TGTGCCAGCAGTACGAGGACTAGCCCCACAGATACGCAGTATTTT
CASSTRTSPTDTQYF
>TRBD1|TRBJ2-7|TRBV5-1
TGCGCCAGCAGACCCGGGACAGGGGCGTACGAGCAGTACTTC
CASRPGTGAYEQYF
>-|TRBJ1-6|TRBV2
TGTGCCAGCACCCTCGGTTCACCCCTCCACTTT
CASTLGSPLHF
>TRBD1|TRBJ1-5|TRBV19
TGTGCCAGTAGAGAAGAGGACAGGGGAGATCAGCCCCAGCATTTT
CASREEDRGDQPQHF
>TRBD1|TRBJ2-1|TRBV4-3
TGCGCCAGCAGCCAAGATCCCAGGACAGGGGGCAATGAGCAGTTCTTC
CASSQDPRTGGNEQFF
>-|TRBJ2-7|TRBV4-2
TGTGCCAGCAGCCAAGATCGCAATAGCCCGTCCTACGAGCAGTACTTC
CASSQDRNSPSYEQYF
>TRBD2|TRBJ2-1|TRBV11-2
TGTGCCAGCAGCTTAATAGCGGGTAGCCATGAGCAGTTCTTC
CASSLIAGSHEQFF
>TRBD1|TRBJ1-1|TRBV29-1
TGCAGCGTTTCCTCCGGGACAGGGAACACTGAAGCTTTCTTT
CSVSSGTGNTEAFF
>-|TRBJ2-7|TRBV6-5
TGTGCCAGCAGTTACGACTGGGGGCAGATTGACCGACAGTACTTC
CASSYDWGQIDRQYF
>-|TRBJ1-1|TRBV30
TGTGCCTGGAGTGGGCAGGGTTTGGGCACTGAAGCTTTCTTT
CAWSGQGLGTEAFF
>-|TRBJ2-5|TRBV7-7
TGTGCCAGCAGCGCAACAGGGAGCCAAGAGACCCAGTACTTC
CASSATGSQETQYF
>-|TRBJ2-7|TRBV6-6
TGTGCCAGCAGTTCCGCCTACAGCTACGAGCAGTACTTC
CASSSAYSYEQYF
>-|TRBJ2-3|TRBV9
TGTGCCAGCAGCGTCAGTGGCGGCAGCACAGATACGCAGTATTTT
CASSVSGGSTDTQYF
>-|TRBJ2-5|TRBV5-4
TGTGCCAGCAGCTTTCCTACAGGGATCGACCAAGAGACCCAGTACTTC
CASSFPTGIDQETQYF
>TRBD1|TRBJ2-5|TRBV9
TGTGCCAGCAGCGGAGGGGACAGGGTGGAGACCCAGTACTTC
CASSGGDRVETQYF
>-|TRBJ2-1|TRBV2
TGTGCCAGCAGCCCTGACCTTCTCGGGGGTCACAATGAGCAGTTCTTC
CASSPDLLGGHNEQFF
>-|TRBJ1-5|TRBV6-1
TGTGCCAGCAGAATTAACACCAATCAGCCCCAGCATTTT
CASRINTNQPQHF
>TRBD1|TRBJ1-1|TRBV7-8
TGTGCCAGCAGCTTAGTAGAAACAGGGGGTGAAGCTTTCTTT
CASSLVETGGEAFF
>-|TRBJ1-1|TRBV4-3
TGCGCCAGCAGCCAAGATGCGGGCTCTAGGACTGAAGCTTTCTTT
CASSQDAGSRTEAFF
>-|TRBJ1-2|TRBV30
TGTGCCTGGAGGATAACAGTATCTAACTATGGCTACACCTTC
CAWRITVSNYGYTF
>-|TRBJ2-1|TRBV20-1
TGCAGTGCATTCAGTCCCGATGAGCAGTTCTTC
CSAFSPDEQFF
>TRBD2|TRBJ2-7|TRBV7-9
TGTGCCAGCAGCTTAGGGACTAGCGGGAGTTACGAGCAGTACTTC
CASSLGTSGSYEQYF
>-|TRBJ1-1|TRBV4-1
TGCGCCAGCCATGGGGACACTGGTGACACTGAAGCTTTCTTT
CASHGDTGDTEAFF
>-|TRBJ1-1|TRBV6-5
TGTGCCAGCAATCAGAGGGGGACTGAAGCTTTCTTT
CASNQRGTEAFF
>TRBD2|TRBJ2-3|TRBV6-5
TGTGCCAGCAGTTACAGTAAGGGCGGGGGTACGCAGTATTTT
CASSYSKGGGTQYF
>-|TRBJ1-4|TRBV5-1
TGCGCCAGCAGCTTGTCCCGGGGTACCGGTGAAAAACTGTTTTTT
CASSLSRGTGEKLFF
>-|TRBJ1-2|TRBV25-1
TGTGCCAGCAGTGAAAGTTTCCAGTACTATGGCTACACCTTC
CASSESFQYYGYTF
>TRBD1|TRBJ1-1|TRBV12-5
TGTGCTAGTGGTTTGCCACAAACAGGGGGCTCTGAAGCTTTCTTT
CASGLPQTGGSEAFF
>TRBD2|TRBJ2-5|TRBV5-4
TGTGCCAGCAGCTTGGTAGCGGGAGGAGGGAAGACCCAGTACTTC
CASSLVAGGGKTQYF
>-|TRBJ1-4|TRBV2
TGTGCCAGCAAGAATTCAGGGGCAGGCGAAAAACTGTTTTTT
CASKNSGAGEKLFF
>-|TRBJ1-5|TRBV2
TGTGCCAGCGCGGACGGACTTCAGCCCCAGCATTTT
CASADGLQPQHF
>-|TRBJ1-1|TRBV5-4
TGTGCCAGCACAATAGGGGGGAACACTGAAGCTTTCTTT
CASTIGGNTEAFF
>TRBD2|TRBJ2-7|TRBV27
TGTGCCAGCAGTTTACGAGCGGGGGCCCTCTACGAGCAGTACTTC
CASSLRAGALYEQYF
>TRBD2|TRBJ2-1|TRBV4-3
TGCGCCAGCAGCCAAGATCCTAGCGGCTCCGACAATGAGCAGTTCTTC
CASSQDPSGSDNEQFF
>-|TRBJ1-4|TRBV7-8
TGTGCCAGCAGCTTAGGTCGGGGAACTAATGAAAAACTGTTTTTT
CASSLGRGTNEKLFF
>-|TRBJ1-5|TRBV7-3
TGTGCCAGCAGCCGCCTTACAAATCAGCCCCAGCATTTT
CASSRLTNQPQHF
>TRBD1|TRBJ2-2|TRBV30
TGTGCCTGGAGTCCCGGCAGGGGGCTGATGGGCACCGGGGAGCTGTTTTTT
CAWSPGRGLMGTGELFF
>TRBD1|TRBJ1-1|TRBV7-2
TGTGCCAGCAGCCCAGGGACAGGGGTCCTGAACACTGAAGCTTTCTTT
CASSPGTGVLNTEAFF
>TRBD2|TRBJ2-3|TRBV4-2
TGTGCCAGCAGCCTCCTAGGAGCGGGGGGTACGATAGATACGCAGTATTTT
CASSLLGAGGTIDTQYF
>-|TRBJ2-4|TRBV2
TGTGCCAGCAATGGAAGGGGATTGCCCAAAAACATTCAGTACTTC
CASNGRGLPKNIQYF
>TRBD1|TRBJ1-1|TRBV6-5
TGTGCCAGCTCCAGAACCCACAGGGGGGGCACTGAAGCTTTCTTT
CASSRTHRGGTEAFF
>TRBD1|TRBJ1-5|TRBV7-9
TGTGCCAGCAGCTTAGACGAGGGGGCGGGTCAGCCCCAGCATTTT
CASSLDEGAGQPQHF
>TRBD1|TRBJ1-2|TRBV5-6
TGTGCCAGCAGCCAATATACAGGGGTCTATGGCTACACCTTC
CASSQYTGVYGYTF
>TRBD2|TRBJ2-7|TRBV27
TGTGCCAGCAGTCGAACTAGCGGGAGAAGCTACGAGCAGTACTTC
CASSRTSGRSYEQYF
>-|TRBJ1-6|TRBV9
TGTGCCAGCTCGGGTTTTCTGAAAGGTTCACCCCTCCACTTT
CASSGFLKGSPLHF
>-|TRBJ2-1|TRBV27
TGTGCCAGCAGTTCCTCGGGTCTGAATGAGCAGTTCTTC
CASSSSGLNEQFF
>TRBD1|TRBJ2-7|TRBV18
TGTGCCAGCTCACCCCCCGTTAGCCCGACAGGGGGCTCCTACGAGCAGTACTTC
CASSPPVSPTGGSYEQYF
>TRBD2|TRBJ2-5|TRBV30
TGTGCCTGGAGTGCTGGGGGGGGCCAAGAGACCCAGTACTTC
CAWSAGGGQETQYF
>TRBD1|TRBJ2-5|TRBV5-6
TGTGCCAGCAGCTTGCGGGACAGGAAAGAGACCCAGTACTTC
CASSLRDRKETQYF
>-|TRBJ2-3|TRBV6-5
TGTGCCAGCAGTCCCCTTGGGGCTCCCTCTGATACGCAGTATTTT
CASSPLGAPSDTQYF